A single sample is the source of the 29 T cell receptor beta chains below, sequenced in a study of CD8 T cells in ankylosing spondylitis. Study-wide results and limits: A TCR beta motif made of 7 to 9 highly homologous variants seemed typical of ankylosing spondylitis blood.

TCRdb re-derived calls from the 5' RACE reads in MiXCR, one entry per CDR3 protein. Among 350,000 or so distinct CDR3 sequences listed, 8% were seen once. Their cognate antigens are unknown. Sequencing was carried out using blood, either unsorted or a sorted T cell fraction (not recorded which). These receptors all stem from a male donor with ankylosing spondylitis.

J is TRBJ2-3 and V is TRBV20-1; 9 positions match TRBD2. V was clipped by 6 bases and J by 4 bases; unmatched bases: 8. CDR1 and CDR2 from the germline V gene are DFQATT and SNEGSKA (reference sequence). This CDR3 contains 14 residues. This CDR3 is CSATWTSASDTQYF. In nucleotides, the CDR3 is TGCAGTGCCACATGGACTAGCGCCTCAGATACGCAGTATTTT.

This clonotype has ten or more counts. J is TRBJ2-2 and V is TRBV29-1; TRBD1 is a possible D gene (5 bases). From germline, CDR1 is SQVTM and CDR2 ANQGSEA. The CDR3 sequence is 13 residues long. Trimming stripped 4 bases from V and 7 bases from J, with 13 bases between. CDR3 in DNA: TGCAGCGTTGTCGTAGGGGCTGGCGGGGAGCTGTTTTTT. This gives the protein CSVVVGAGGELFF.

The CDR3 protein is CASSAGGAAGTQYF. CDR3 bases: TGTGCCAGCAGCGCAGGTGGGGCAGCGGGTACGCAGTATTTT. The chain carries TRBV9 and TRBJ2-3, with D perhaps matching TRBD2 (6 bases). Trimming stripped 3 bases from V and 8 bases from J, with 16 bases between. Germline V CDR1 and CDR2: SGDLS, YYNGEE. This CDR3 has 14 amino acids.

The V call is TRBV6-1, the J call TRBJ2-5, with 8 bases aligning to TRBD1. V dropped 4 bases and J dropped 0; count of bases not matched to a gene: 4. CDR3 size: 15 residues. Germline V gene lookup returns CDR1 MNHNS and CDR2 SASEGT. CDR3 nucleotide sequence: TGTGCCAGCAGTGGATACAGGGGGAACCAAGAGACCCAGTACTTC. Amino acid sequence: CASSGYRGNQETQYF.

The chain links TRBV5-1 to TRBJ2-2; D ambiguous. Trimming took 2 bases from V and 7 from J, leaving 15 bases between them. Germline values: CDR1 SGHRS, CDR2 YFSETQ. This CDR3 is built from 15 residues. The CDR3 reads CASSLSGVYRGELFF. The CDR3 DNA follows: TGCGCCAGCAGCTTATCCGGAGTATACCGCGGGGAGCTGTTTTTT.

The table lists this clonotype with a few counts. This chain uses TRBV7-2 with TRBJ2-2; a possible D gene is TRBD2 (5 bases). Germline V gives CDR1 SGHTA, CDR2 FQGNSA. Trimming left V 11 bases short and J 4 bases short, with 20 bases between. This CDR3 is built from 15 residues. CDR3 DNA: TGTGCCTCCCAGCTCGCTATGGGAGCCACCGGGGAGCTGTTTTTT. Its translation is CASQLAMGATGELFF.

This clonotype was observed many times. V and J are TRBV7-9 and TRBJ2-5; TRBD2 might be the D (6 bases). The germline V gene has CDR1 SEHNR and CDR2 FQNEAQ (reference sequence). Trimming removed 5 bases from V and 1 base from J, with 14 bases in between. The CDR3 loop spans 15 amino acids. The CDR3 region has the DNA TGTGCCAGCAGCACCCACGGACTACTCCAAGAGACCCAGTACTTC. It specifies CASSTHGLLQETQYF.

This clonotype was picked up a small number of times. CDR3 in amino acids: CASSVSGRAGYTF. In nucleotides, the CDR3 is TGTGCCAGCAGCGTATCGGGCAGGGCCGGCTACACCTTC. The chain combines TRBV14 with TRBJ1-2, with D possibly matching TRBD1 (5 bases). Between the trimmed V and J ends, which lost 5 bases and 8 bases, there was a span of 15 bases. The CDR3 sequence is 13 residues long. The V gene's germline CDR1 is SGHDN and CDR2 FVKESK.

This clonotype has just a few counts. The chain recombines TRBV12-3 or TRBV12-4 with TRBJ2-1; 13 bases agree with TRBD2. The CDR3 spans 16 residues. V trimming: 5 bases; J trimming: 8 bases; junction bases outside the gene matches: 9. Here the CDR3 DNA reads TGTGCCAGCAGTGACTCACTAGCGGGAGGGCCCCATGAGCAGTTCTTC. It is translated as CASSDSLAGGPHEQFF.

CDR3 residues: CASSPTQGSEAFF. The CDR3, as DNA: TGTGCCAGCAGCCCGACCCAGGGCTCTGAAGCTTTCTTT. The chain has TRBV4-2 and TRBJ1-1; D is possibly TRBD1 (5 bases). V gave up 4 bases and J gave up 6 bases, with 12 bases separating them. The CDR3 totals 13 residues. From germline, CDR1 is LGHNA and CDR2 YNFKEQ.

This clonotype was observed a handful of times. The rearrangement links TRBV27 to TRBJ1-2; 8 nucleotides match TRBD1. The V segment lost 7 bases and the J segment 4 bases; nucleotides outside the gene matches: 8. This CDR3 is 14 amino acids long. CDR1 and CDR2 from the germline V gene are MNHEY and SMNVEV (reference sequence). The CDR3 loop reads CASKYRGQGYGYTF. CDR3 DNA sequence: TGTGCCAGCAAGTACCGAGGACAGGGCTATGGCTACACCTTC.

This clonotype was observed many times. The chain links TRBV27 to TRBJ1-1, with unresolved D. V was cut by 4 bases and J by 3 bases, with 18 bases left in between. There are 16 residues in the CDR3. From germline, CDR1 is MNHEY and CDR2 SMNVEV (reference sequence). Here the CDR3 DNA reads TGTGCCAGCAGTTCCCTTCCCCGGGAAGCGTACACTGAAGCTTTCTTT. Encoded protein: CASSSLPREAYTEAFF.

The sample holds many counts of this clonotype. The CDR3 loop is CASSQVEEAQYF. CDR3 nucleotide sequence: TGTGCCAGCAGCCAAGTGGAGGAGGCACAGTACTTC. The chain employs TRBV3-1 and TRBJ2-4, with a weak D call TRBD2 (5 bases). The CDR3 consists of 12 residues. V lost 1 base and J 13 bases, leaving 11 bases between the germline ends. CDR1 and CDR2 from the germline V gene are LGHDT and YNNKEL (reference sequence).

This clonotype occurred many times. This sequence joins TRBV29-1 and TRBJ2-3, with D unclear. The CDR3 totals 11 residues. Trimming removed 7 bases from V and 4 bases from J, with 9 bases in between. Germline V gene lookup returns CDR1 SQVTM and CDR2 ANQGSEA. CDR3 sequence (DNA): TGCAGCGCCCGGCGATCAGATACGCAGTATTTT. Amino acids: CSARRSDTQYF.

The chain recombines TRBV14 with TRBJ1-1; D ambiguous. CDR3 size: 17 residues. V shed 2 bases and J shed 5 bases, with 21 bases lying between them. The germline V gene encodes CDR1 SGHDN and CDR2 FVKESK. CDR3 in DNA: TGTGCCAGCAGCCAAAGCCCCCCGGGCACCCCGGGGACTGAAGCTTTCTTT. It translates to CASSQSPPGTPGTEAFF.

The rearrangement uses TRBV6-5 and TRBJ2-1; D unresolved. The CDR3 has 13 residues. V dropped 2 bases and J dropped 8 bases, with 10 bases sitting between them. Germline values: CDR1 MNHEY, CDR2 SVGAGI. CDR3 nucleotide sequence: TGTGCCAGCAGTTACGCCAACAACGATGAGCAGTTCTTC. This translates into CASSYANNDEQFF.

V and J are TRBV5-6 and TRBJ2-1; D remains unclear. The CDR3 contains 14 residues. V was cut by 8 bases and J by 0 bases, with 12 bases left in between. From germline, CDR1 is SGHDT and CDR2 YYEEEE. The CDR3 protein is CASLSGISYNEQFF. Here the CDR3 DNA reads TGTGCCAGTTTAAGTGGGATCTCCTACAATGAGCAGTTCTTC.

The sample holds many counts of this clonotype. The chain has TRBV28 and TRBJ2-1; 8 nucleotides line up with TRBD1. The CDR3 loop spans 15 amino acids. V gave up 5 bases and J gave up 5 bases; unmatched junction bases: 8. Per germline, CDR1 MDHEN and CDR2 SYDVKM. The CDR3 here is CASSLPGQVNNEQFF. The CDR3 bases are TGTGCCAGCAGTCTCCCGGGACAGGTAAACAATGAGCAGTTCTTC.

This clonotype was detected a few times. A junction end diverges from the germline sequence, so it may reflect a read error. The chain couples TRBV6-2 or TRBV6-3 to TRBJ2-7, with 10 nucleotides matching TRBD1. Germline CDR1 reads MNHEY; CDR2 reads SVGEGT. CDR3 length: 13 amino acids. CDR3: CASSYRRDRGGDF. DNA of the CDR3: TGTGCCAGCAGTTACCGACGGGACAGGGGAGGTGACTTC.

This clonotype was recorded many times. This chain uses TRBV12-3 or TRBV12-4 with TRBJ2-1; D is unresolved. The CDR3 extends over 17 amino acids. Between the trimmed V and J ends, which lost 7 bases and 0 bases, there was a span of 19 bases. The CDR3: CASTPSGLLRSYNEQFF. In DNA form, the CDR3 reads TGTGCCAGCACTCCCTCCGGGCTTCTTCGCTCCTACAATGAGCAGTTCTTC.

The table lists this clonotype with a few counts. CDR3 coding DNA: TGCGCCAGCACCGAAACGGCGTATCAAGAGACCCAGTACTTC. As protein: CASTETAYQETQYF. This rearrangement joins TRBV5-1 to TRBJ2-5; unclear D gene. The germline V and J ends were trimmed by 6 bases and 2 bases, with 14 bases remaining between them. Per germline, CDR1 SGHRS and CDR2 YFSETQ. The CDR3 is 14 amino acids.

The chain has TRBV7-8 and TRBJ2-7, with 7 positions matching TRBD1. J was trimmed by 1 base and V by 2 bases; bases with no gene match: 5. CDR1 and CDR2 from the germline V gene are SGHVS and FQNEAQ. The CDR3 spans 15 residues. CDR3 DNA sequence: TGTGCCAGCAGCTTAACGCCGGGACAGTCCTACGAGCAGTACTTC. Amino acids: CASSLTPGQSYEQYF.

This chain joins TRBV29-1 and TRBJ2-1; 9 bases map to TRBD1. CDR1 is SQVTM, CDR2 ANQGSEA, per germline. V was clipped by 7 bases and J by 4 bases; unmatched bases: 8. The CDR3 loop spans 14 amino acids. CDR3 coding DNA: TGCAGCGCCGCAGAGGGGACAGGGTACAATGAGCAGTTCTTC. This translates into CSAAEGTGYNEQFF.

The genes are TRBV11-2 and TRBJ2-2; a weak D match, TRBD2 (6 bases). Germline loops: CDR1 SGHAT, CDR2 FQNNGV. CDR3 length: 19 amino acids. V lost 7 bases and J lost 4, with 28 bases in between. CDR3 in amino acids: CASTPLGSRGPSGTGELFF. The CDR3 DNA is TGTGCCAGCACCCCTTTGGGGTCGCGGGGCCCGTCGGGCACCGGGGAGCTGTTTTTT.

This clonotype was picked up many times. The chain combines TRBV28 with TRBJ2-1, with D possibly matching TRBD1 (6 bases). The CDR3 has 14 amino acids. The germline gives CDR1 MDHEN, CDR2 SYDVKM. Trimming took off 2 bases at V and 1 base at J, with 6 bases between the two ends. The CDR3 DNA reads as TGTGCCAGCAGTTTAAGGGGGTCCTACAATGAGCAGTTCTTC. This codes for CASSLRGSYNEQFF. The entire variable domain, with the rest obtained from reference TRBV28 and TRBJ2-1, is as follows: DVKVTQSSRYLVKRTGEKVFLECVQDMDHENMFWYRQDPGLGLRLIYFSYDVKMKEKGDIPEGYSVSREKKERFSLILESASTNQTSMYLCASSLRGSYNEQFFGPGTRLTVL.

Only a few counts were recorded for this clonotype. The rearrangement joins TRBV27 to TRBJ2-2; the D is unclear. Per germline, CDR1 MNHEY and CDR2 SMNVEV (reference sequence). Trimming stripped 6 bases from V and 5 bases from J, with 13 bases between. The CDR3 covers 14 residues. The CDR3 bases are TGTGCCAGCAGACCTTTTTTGCGGACCGGGGAGCTGTTTTTT. This gives the protein CASRPFLRTGELFF.

This clonotype was picked up many times. V is TRBV3-1 and J is TRBJ2-1, with a weak D call TRBD1 (5 bases). CDR1 LGHDT and CDR2 YNNKEL come from the germline V gene (reference sequence). CDR3 length equals 15 residues. Trimming took 1 base from V and 3 from J, leaving 10 bases between them. CDR3 amino acids: CASSQVGRGYNEQFF. The CDR3 DNA is TGTGCCAGCAGCCAAGTAGGAAGGGGCTACAATGAGCAGTTCTTC.

This clonotype has ten or more counts. This chain links TRBV24-1 with TRBJ2-7; D gene unclear. Trimming pared 2 bases from V and 4 bases from J, leaving 2 bases between. CDR3 length equals 11 residues. CDR1 and CDR2 from the germline V gene are KGHDR and SFDVKD. The CDR3 nucleotides read TGTGCCACCAGTGATTCTTACGAGCAGTACTTC. Translated, it gives CATSDSYEQYF.

This clonotype was observed at least ten times. The CDR3: CASRPYGGGLYEQYF. CDR3 bases: TGTGCCAGCAGACCCTACGGGGGAGGGCTCTACGAGCAGTACTTC. The chain links TRBV5-6 to TRBJ2-7; 7 nucleotides match TRBD2. Germline V CDR1 and CDR2: SGHDT, YYEEEE. This CDR3 has 15 residues. Trimming cost V 5 bases and J 3 bases; bases outside gene matches: 11. The whole variable domain, remainder taken from reference TRBV5-6 and TRBJ2-7, is DAGVTQSPTHLIKTRGQQVTLRCSPKSGHDTVSWYQQALGQGPQFIFQYYEEEERQRGNFPDRFSGHQFPNYSSELNVNALLLGDSALYLCASRPYGGGLYEQYFGPGTRLTVT.